Described below is a single T cell receptor (beta chain) sequence and its context. This clone was observed a single time. Its antigen remains unidentified. No base quality information exists; no much larger clone differs at one position. The library was prepared using the immunoSEQ multiplex PCR assay. What TCRdb holds here is the immuneACCESS table cut down to in-frame rearrangements. Part of the clones is not present; checked against another copy, under half of the missing clones reflect an unresolved V gene, and the others are unexplained. The sample records tens of thousands of clones, about 90% of which are singletons. The ten largest clonotypes hold more than 2.5% of the sample. The data stem from a study of T cell changes during pregnancy in multiple sclerosis (dated by TCRdb to 2018 to 2020). With regard to the full study: The study looked at changes in the T cell repertoire across pregnancy in women with multiple sclerosis.

The germline ends are 10 bases apart after V is trimmed by 7 bases and J by 1 base. The CDR3, from cysteine to phenylalanine, totals 13 residues. Of the read, only the CDR3 DNA is kept; its 39 bases are in frame from base 1. Taken from the germline V gene, the CDR1 and CDR2 loops are SGHVS and FNYEAQ. The V and J segments used are TRBV7-6 and TRBJ2-5, with TRBD2 as a weak D call on 5 bases. The material sequenced was peripheral blood, taken in the second trimester of pregnancy. This clonotype was sampled from a female donor in good health, enrolled as a control in a pregnancy study. The nucleotide sequence is given as TGTGCCAGCACCCTCGGGATCCAAGAGACCCAGTACTTC. This yields the protein CASTLGIQETQYF.